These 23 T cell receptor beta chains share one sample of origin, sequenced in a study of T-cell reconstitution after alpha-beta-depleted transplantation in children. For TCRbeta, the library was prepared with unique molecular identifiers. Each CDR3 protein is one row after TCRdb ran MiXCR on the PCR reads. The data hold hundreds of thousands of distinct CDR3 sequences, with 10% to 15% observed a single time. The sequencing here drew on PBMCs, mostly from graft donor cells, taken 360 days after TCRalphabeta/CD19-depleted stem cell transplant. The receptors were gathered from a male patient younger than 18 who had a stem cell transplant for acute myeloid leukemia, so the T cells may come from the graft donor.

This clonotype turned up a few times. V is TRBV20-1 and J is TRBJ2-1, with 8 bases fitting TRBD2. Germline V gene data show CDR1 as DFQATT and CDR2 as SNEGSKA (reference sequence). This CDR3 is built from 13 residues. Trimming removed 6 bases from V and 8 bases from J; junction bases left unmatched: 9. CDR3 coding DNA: TGCAGTGCCGGACCGGGGGGGGCGGATGAGCAGTTCTTC. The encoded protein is CSAGPGGADEQFF.

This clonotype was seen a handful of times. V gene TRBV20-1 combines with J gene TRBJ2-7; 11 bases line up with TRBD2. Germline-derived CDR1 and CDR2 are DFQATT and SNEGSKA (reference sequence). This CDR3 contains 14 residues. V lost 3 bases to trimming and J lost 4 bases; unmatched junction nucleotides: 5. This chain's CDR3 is CSARGLAAPYEQYF. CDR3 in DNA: TGCAGTGCTAGGGGACTAGCGGCCCCTTACGAGCAGTACTTC.

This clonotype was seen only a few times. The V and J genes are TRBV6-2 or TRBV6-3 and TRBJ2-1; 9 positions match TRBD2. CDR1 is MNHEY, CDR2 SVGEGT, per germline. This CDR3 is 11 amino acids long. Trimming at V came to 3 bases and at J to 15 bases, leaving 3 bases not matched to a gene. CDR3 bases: TGTGCCAGCAGTTATAGCGGGAGAAGGTTCTTC. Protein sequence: CASSYSGRRFF.

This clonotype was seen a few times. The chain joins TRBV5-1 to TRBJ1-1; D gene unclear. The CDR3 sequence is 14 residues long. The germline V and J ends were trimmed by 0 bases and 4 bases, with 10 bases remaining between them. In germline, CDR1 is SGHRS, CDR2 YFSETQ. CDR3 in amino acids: CASSLGPHGTEAFF. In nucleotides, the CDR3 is TGCGCCAGCAGCTTGGGACCCCACGGCACTGAAGCTTTCTTT.

The CDR3 spells CATAGTANTGELFF. For the CDR3, the DNA is TGTGCCACGGCCGGGACAGCTAACACCGGGGAGCTGTTTTTT. J is TRBJ2-2 and V is TRBV10-3, with 7 bases identical to TRBD1. V shed 10 bases, J shed 2 bases, and the junction held 7 bases outside the gene matches. The CDR3 is made up of 14 amino acids. Germline V gene sequence: CDR1 ENHRY, CDR2 SYGVKD.

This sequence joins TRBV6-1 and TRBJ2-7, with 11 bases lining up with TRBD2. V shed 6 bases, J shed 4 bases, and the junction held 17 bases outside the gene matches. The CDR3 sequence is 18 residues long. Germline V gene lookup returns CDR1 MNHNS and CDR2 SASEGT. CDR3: CASSGPQTGTSGTYEQYF. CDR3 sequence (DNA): TGTGCCAGCAGCGGGCCTCAAACTGGGACTAGCGGAACTTACGAGCAGTACTTC.

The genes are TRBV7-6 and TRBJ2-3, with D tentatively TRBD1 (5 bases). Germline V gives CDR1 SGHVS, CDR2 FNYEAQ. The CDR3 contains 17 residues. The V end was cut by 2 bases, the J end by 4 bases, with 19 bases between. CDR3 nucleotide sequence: TGTGCCAGCAGCTTATTCTCGACAGCCTTGGGCCCAGATACGCAGTATTTT. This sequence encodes CASSLFSTALGPDTQYF.

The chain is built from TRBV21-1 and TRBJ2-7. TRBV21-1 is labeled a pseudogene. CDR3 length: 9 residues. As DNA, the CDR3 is TGTGCCAGCATGGGCGAGCAGTACTTC. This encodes CASMGEQYF.

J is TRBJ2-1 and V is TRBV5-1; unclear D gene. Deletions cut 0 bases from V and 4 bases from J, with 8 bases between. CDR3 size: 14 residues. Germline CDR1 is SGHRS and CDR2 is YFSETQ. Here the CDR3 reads CASSLEPEYNEQFF. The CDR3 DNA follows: TGCGCCAGCAGCTTGGAGCCGGAGTACAATGAGCAGTTCTTC.

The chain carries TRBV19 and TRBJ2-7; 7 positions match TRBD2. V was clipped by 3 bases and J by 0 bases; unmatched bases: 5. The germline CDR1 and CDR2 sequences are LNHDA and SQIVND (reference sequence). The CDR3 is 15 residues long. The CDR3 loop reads CASSIGVAGSYEQYF. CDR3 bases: TGTGCCAGTAGTATTGGAGTAGCGGGCTCCTACGAGCAGTACTTC.

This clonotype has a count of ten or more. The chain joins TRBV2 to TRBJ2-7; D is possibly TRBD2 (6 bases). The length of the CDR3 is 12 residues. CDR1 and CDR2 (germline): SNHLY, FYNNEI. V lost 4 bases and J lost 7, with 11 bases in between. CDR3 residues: CASSVDRGEQYF. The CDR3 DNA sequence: TGTGCCAGCAGTGTTGACCGGGGGGAGCAGTACTTC.

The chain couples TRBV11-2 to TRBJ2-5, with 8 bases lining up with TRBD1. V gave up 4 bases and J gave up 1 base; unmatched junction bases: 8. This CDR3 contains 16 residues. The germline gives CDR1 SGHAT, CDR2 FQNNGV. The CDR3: CASSSWTGMAQETQYF. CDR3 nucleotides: TGTGCCAGCAGCTCTTGGACAGGGATGGCCCAAGAGACCCAGTACTTC.

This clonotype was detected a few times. The CDR3 DNA follows: TGTGCCAGCAGCTTGGACAGGACGAACACTGAAGCTTTCTTT. Translating gives CASSLDRTNTEAFF. This chain links TRBV5-4 with TRBJ1-1; maybe TRBD1 (5 bases). V shed 0 bases and J shed 1 base, with 7 bases lying between them. This CDR3 is built from 14 residues. Germline values: CDR1 SGHNT, CDR2 YYREEE (reference sequence).

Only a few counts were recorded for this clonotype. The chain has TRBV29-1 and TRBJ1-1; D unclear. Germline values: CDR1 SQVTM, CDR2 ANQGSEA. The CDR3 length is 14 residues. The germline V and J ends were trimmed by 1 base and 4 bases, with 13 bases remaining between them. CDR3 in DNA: TGCAGCGTTGAAGGTTTGGACCGGGGCACTGAAGCTTTCTTT. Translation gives CSVEGLDRGTEAFF.

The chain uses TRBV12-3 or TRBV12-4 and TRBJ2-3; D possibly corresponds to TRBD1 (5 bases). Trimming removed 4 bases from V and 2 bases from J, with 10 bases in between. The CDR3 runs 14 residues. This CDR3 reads CASSWRQFTDTQYF. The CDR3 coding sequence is TGTGCCAGCAGTTGGCGACAGTTCACAGATACGCAGTATTTT.

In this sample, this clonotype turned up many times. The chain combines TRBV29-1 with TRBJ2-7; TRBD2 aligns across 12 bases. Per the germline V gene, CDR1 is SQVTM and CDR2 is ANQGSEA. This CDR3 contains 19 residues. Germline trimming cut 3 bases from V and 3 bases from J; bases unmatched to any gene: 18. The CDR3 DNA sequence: TGCAGCGTTGACTACCAGGGGACCCTGACTAGCGGGAGAATCTACGAGCAGTACTTC. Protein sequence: CSVDYQGTLTSGRIYEQYF.

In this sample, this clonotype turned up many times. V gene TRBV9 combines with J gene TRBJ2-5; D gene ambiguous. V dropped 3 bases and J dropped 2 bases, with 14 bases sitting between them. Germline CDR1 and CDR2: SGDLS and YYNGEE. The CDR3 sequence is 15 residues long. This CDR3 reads CASSADGLGQETQYF. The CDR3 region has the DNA TGTGCCAGCAGCGCCGACGGGCTCGGGCAAGAGACCCAGTACTTC.

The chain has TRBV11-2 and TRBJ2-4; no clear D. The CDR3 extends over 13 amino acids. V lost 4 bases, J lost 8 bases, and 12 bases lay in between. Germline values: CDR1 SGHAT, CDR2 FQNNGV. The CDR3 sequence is CASSSGIVDIQYF. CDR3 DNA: TGTGCCAGCAGCTCAGGAATTGTCGACATTCAGTACTTC.

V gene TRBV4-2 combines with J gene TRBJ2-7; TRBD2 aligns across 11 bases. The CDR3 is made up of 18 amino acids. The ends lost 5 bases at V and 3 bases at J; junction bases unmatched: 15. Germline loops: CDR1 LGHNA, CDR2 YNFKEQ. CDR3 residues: CASSSISAGLAELYEQYF. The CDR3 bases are TGTGCCAGCAGCTCAATATCTGCGGGACTAGCGGAACTCTACGAGCAGTACTTC.

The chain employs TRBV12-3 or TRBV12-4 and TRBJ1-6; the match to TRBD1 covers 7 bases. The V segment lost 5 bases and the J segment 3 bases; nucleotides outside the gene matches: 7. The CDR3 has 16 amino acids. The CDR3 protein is CASSQRDSRYNSPLHF. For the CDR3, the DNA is TGTGCCAGCAGTCAGCGGGACAGCCGCTATAATTCACCCCTCCACTTT.

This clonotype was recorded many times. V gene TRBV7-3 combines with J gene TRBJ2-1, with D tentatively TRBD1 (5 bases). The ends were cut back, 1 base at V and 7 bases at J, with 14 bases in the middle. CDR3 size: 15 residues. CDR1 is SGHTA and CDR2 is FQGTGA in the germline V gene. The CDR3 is CASSLRQGRLNEQFF. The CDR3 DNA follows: TGTGCCAGCAGCTTAAGGCAGGGCAGGTTGAATGAGCAGTTCTTC.

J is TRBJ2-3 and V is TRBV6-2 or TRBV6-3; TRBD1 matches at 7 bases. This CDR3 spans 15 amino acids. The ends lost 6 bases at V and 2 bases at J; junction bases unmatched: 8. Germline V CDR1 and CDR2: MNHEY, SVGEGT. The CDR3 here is CASSPDRDDTDTQYF. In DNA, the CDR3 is TGTGCCAGCAGCCCCGACAGGGACGACACAGATACGCAGTATTTT.

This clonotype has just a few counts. The CDR3 spells CASSLGAGGGQPQHF. The CDR3 DNA is TGTGCCAGCAGCTTAGGTGCGGGGGGCGGGCAGCCCCAGCATTTT. The rearrangement joins TRBV7-2 to TRBJ1-5; D is perhaps TRBD1 (6 bases). Germline CDR1 SGHTA, CDR2 FQGNSA. CDR3 size: 15 residues. V was pared by 1 base and J by 7 bases, with 14 bases between.